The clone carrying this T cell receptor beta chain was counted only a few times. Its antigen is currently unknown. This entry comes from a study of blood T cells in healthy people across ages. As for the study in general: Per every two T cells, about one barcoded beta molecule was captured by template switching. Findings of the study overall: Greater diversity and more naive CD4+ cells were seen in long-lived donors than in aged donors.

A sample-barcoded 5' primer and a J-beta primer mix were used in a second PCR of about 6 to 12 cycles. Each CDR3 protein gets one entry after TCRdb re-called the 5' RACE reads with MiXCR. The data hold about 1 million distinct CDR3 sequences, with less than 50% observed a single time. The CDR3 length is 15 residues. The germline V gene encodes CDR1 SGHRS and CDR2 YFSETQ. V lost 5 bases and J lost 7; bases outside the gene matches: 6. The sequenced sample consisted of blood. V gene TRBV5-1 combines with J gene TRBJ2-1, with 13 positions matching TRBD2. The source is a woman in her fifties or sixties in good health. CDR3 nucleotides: TGCGCCAGCAGGGCGACGGGACTAGCGGGGAATGAGCAGTTCTTC. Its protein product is CASRATGLAGNEQFF.